This entry lists 17 T cell receptor beta chains sequenced from one sample in a study of radiotherapy plus CTLA-4 blockade in lung cancer listed by TCRdb under 2018. Libraries were prepared through the immunoSEQ multiplex PCR assay. The table comes from immuneACCESS by way of TCRdb, which keeps in-frame sequences with V and J called. Part of the clones is missing from these tables; in studies checked, under half for an unresolved V gene and the rest for unknown reasons. The table for this sample lists tens of thousands of clones; 79% of them were counted only once. Roughly a tenth of the sample lies in the top ten. The starting material was peripheral blood, obtained from a patient treated with radiotherapy plus ipilimumab. These receptors were obtained from a human donor with non-small cell lung cancer who had a complete response to radiotherapy plus ipilimumab.

V usage is TRBV5-1 and J usage is TRBJ2-7; possible D gene TRBD1, 5 bases. This CDR3 spans 15 amino acids. CDR1 is SGHRS and CDR2 is YFSETQ in the germline V gene. Trimming took 0 bases from V and 0 from J, leaving 10 bases between them. The CDR3 reads CASSLVQGSSYEQYF. CDR3 sequence (DNA): TGCGCCAGCAGCTTGGTGCAGGGTAGCTCCTACGAGCAGTACTTC.

There are a few counts of this clone. The J gene is TRBJ2-5, the V gene TRBV7-2, with D possibly called TRBD1 or TRBD2 (5 bases each). Germline CDR1 reads SGHTA; CDR2 reads FQGNSA. Trimming cost V 4 bases and J 0 bases, with 15 bases left between them. CDR3 size: 16 residues. The CDR3 nucleotides are TGTGCCAGCAGCTCAGGGACCCATCGGAACCAAGAGACCCAGTACTTC. It is translated as CASSSGTHRNQETQYF.

The chain joins TRBV30 to TRBJ2-3; D possibly corresponds to TRBD2 (5 bases). Germline CDR1 reads GTSNPN; CDR2 reads SVGIG (reference sequence). The CDR3 extends over 15 amino acids. V gave up 3 bases and J gave up 3 bases, with 16 bases separating them. The CDR3 bases are TGTGCCTGGAGCCGGAGAACCGGGATGACAGATACGCAGTATTTT. Protein product: CAWSRRTGMTDTQYF.

The gene calls are TRBV5-1 and TRBJ1-1, with D perhaps TRBD1 (5 bases). The V gene lost 2 bases and the J gene lost 5 bases, with 13 bases spanning the gap. The germline gives CDR1 SGHRS, CDR2 YFSETQ. The CDR3 is 14 residues long. CDR3 amino acids: CASSLESGRTEAFF. The CDR3 DNA sequence: TGCGCCAGCAGCTTAGAGTCAGGGAGAACTGAAGCTTTCTTT.

The chain is built from TRBV5-5 and TRBJ1-5; no definite D call. Looked up from germline, CDR1 is SGHKS and CDR2 is YYEKEE (reference sequence). Deletions cut 5 bases from V and 4 bases from J, with 22 bases between. The CDR3 is 17 amino acids. The CDR3, as DNA: TGTGCCAGCAGTCCCTTGGGGAGACGAAGATGGAATCAGCCCCAGCATTTT. Its protein is CASSPLGRRRWNQPQHF. Filled out from reference TRBV5-5 and TRBJ1-5, the complete variable domain reads DAGVTQSPTHLIKTRGQQVTLRCSPISGHKSVSWYQQVLGQGPQFIFQYYEKEERGRGNFPDRFSARQFPNYSSELNVNALLLGDSALYLCASSPLGRRRWNQPQHFGDGTRLSIL.

The chain recombines TRBV29-1 with TRBJ2-2; 11 nucleotides line up with TRBD1. This CDR3 has 14 amino acids. The J segment lost 1 base and the V segment lost 6 bases, leaving 1 base of the junction unmatched. Germline loops: CDR1 SQVTM, CDR2 ANQGSEA. The CDR3 nucleotides read TGCAGCGTGGGACAGGGGGGGAACACCGGGGAGCTGTTTTTT. Its translation is CSVGQGGNTGELFF.

This sequence joins TRBV4-2 and TRBJ1-5, with D hard to call. Germline CDR1 LGHNA, CDR2 YNFKEQ. The V gene lost 3 bases and the J gene lost 5 bases, with 5 bases spanning the gap. The CDR3 is 12 amino acids. CDR3 DNA: TGTGCCAGCAGCCAGGGTGATCAGCCCCAGCATTTT. It encodes CASSQGDQPQHF.

The gene calls are TRBV7-2 and TRBJ1-1, with no clear D. The CDR3 totals 17 residues. Germline V gene sequence: CDR1 SGHTA, CDR2 FQGNSA. V was cut by 5 bases and J by 4 bases, with 23 bases left in between. The CDR3 DNA reads TGTGCCAGCAGCCCCTCAGCCCAGAAAGTTATCGGCACTGAAGCTTTCTTT. Translation: CASSPSAQKVIGTEAFF.

The chain recombines TRBV27 with TRBJ1-2; D may be TRBD1 (6 bases). V lost 6 bases and J lost 7, with 18 bases in between. This CDR3 comprises 14 residues. Germline CDR1 MNHEY, CDR2 SMNVEV (reference sequence). The CDR3 is CASSSLGGAAGYTF. As DNA, the CDR3 is TGTGCCAGCAGCTCCTTGGGGGGCGCGGCTGGCTACACCTTC.

The rearrangement uses TRBV18 and TRBJ1-5, with a tentative D call TRBD1 (5 bases). This CDR3 has 14 residues. Deletions cut 3 bases from V and 6 bases from J, with 12 bases between. Germline V gene sequence: CDR1 KGHSH, CDR2 LQKENI. The CDR3 sequence: CASSPEQGGQPQHF. CDR3 in DNA: TGTGCCAGCTCACCGGAGCAGGGCGGTCAGCCCCAGCATTTT.

The chain combines TRBV7-9 with TRBJ1-4; D might be TRBD1 (6 bases). V lost 9 bases and J 4 bases, leaving 12 bases between the germline ends. Germline CDR1 and CDR2: SEHNR and FQNEAQ (reference sequence). CDR3 length: 13 residues. CDR3 nucleotides: TGTGCCAGTGTGCGACAGGATAATGAAAAACTGTTTTTT. This encodes CASVRQDNEKLFF.

Remarks on this clone: Its ends do not fully match the called genes, so a read error is possible. J is TRBJ2-3 and V is TRBV4-1; 8 bases match TRBD1. The CDR3 has 14 residues. CDR1 is MGHRA, CDR2 YSYEKL, per germline. The CDR3: CASSPGQGTNTQYF. DNA for the CDR3: TGCGCCAGCAGCCCCGGACAGGGCACAAATACGCAGTATTTT.

The chain links TRBV21-1 to TRBJ2-7; the table names TRBD1, a call not compared with the DNA. TRBV21-1 is termed a pseudogene. This CDR3 is built from 14 residues. CDR3 DNA sequence: TGTGCCAGCAGCTTTAACGGACAGCGCTACGAGCAGTACGTC. It is translated as CASSFNGQRYEQYV.

The rearrangement joins TRBV7-9 to TRBJ2-5; the D gene is possibly TRBD2 (6 bases). Per the germline V gene, CDR1 is SEHNR and CDR2 is FQNEAQ (reference sequence). V lost 7 bases and J lost 0, with 9 bases in between. The CDR3 consists of 13 residues. For the CDR3, the DNA is TGTGCCAGCAACTGGGACTACCAAGAGACCCAGTACTTC. It translates to CASNWDYQETQYF.

In its sample, this clone was seen a few times. The V and J genes are TRBV11-2 and TRBJ1-2; perhaps TRBD1 as D (5 bases). The germline V gene encodes CDR1 SGHAT and CDR2 FQNNGV. The ends were cut back, 4 bases at V and 2 bases at J, with 11 bases in the middle. CDR3 length: 14 amino acids. The CDR3 region is CASSSRGPNYGYTF. The CDR3 nucleotides are TGTGCCAGCAGCTCAAGGGGACCAAACTATGGCTACACCTTC.

As for this clone: At the DNA level, this CDR3 is encoded by other sequences in the same sample as well. The chain links TRBV7-9 to TRBJ1-2; 7 bases fit TRBD1. The germline CDR1 and CDR2 sequences are SEHNR and FQNEAQ (reference sequence). V was pared by 1 base and J by 5 bases, with 1 base of the junction left unmatched. The CDR3 extends over 13 amino acids. CDR3 DNA sequence: TGTGCCAGCAGCTTAGGACAGGGATATGGCTACACCTTC. Translation: CASSLGQGYGYTF.

The V and J genes are TRBV5-6 and TRBJ2-7, with D possibly being TRBD2 (6 bases). There are 15 residues in the CDR3. V was trimmed by 0 bases and J by 2 bases, leaving 12 bases between them. Looked up from germline, CDR1 is SGHDT and CDR2 is YYEEEE. CDR3 in amino acids: CASSLGQRGTYEQYF. The CDR3 DNA reads TGTGCCAGCAGCTTGGGGCAACGCGGGACCTACGAGCAGTACTTC.